This T cell receptor beta chain was obtained from a study of blood T cell repertoires in COVID-19. TCRdb's table, derived via immunoSEQ multiplex PCR, lists solely in-frame clones and lacks some. The table records about 49,000 clones, approximately 91% of them present only once. The CDR3 contains 14 residues. The V gene lost 9 bases and the J gene lost 4 bases, with 12 bases spanning the gap. Germline CDR1 reads KGHDR; CDR2 reads SFDVKD. This receptor was obtained from a human donor in a cohort sampled during active COVID-19. Sequences were obtained from peripheral blood. The chain is built from TRBV24-1 and TRBJ2-6; tentative D call: TRBD1 (6 bases). CDR3 sequence reads: CATQDRTGANVLTF. The CDR3 DNA reads as TGTGCCACCCAGGACAGAACCGGGGCCAACGTCCTGACTTTC.